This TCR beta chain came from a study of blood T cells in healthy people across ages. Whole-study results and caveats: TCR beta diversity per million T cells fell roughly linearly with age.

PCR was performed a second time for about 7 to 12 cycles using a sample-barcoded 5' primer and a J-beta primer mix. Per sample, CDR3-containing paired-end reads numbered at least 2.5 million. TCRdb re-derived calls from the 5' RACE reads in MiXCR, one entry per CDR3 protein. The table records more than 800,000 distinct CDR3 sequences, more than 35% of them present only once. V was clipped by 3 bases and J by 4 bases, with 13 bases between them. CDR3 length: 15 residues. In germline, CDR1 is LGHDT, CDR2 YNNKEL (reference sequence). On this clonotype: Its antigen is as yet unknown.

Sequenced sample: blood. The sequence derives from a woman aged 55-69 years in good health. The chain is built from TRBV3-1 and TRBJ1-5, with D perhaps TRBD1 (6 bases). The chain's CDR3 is CASSQSNRENQPQHF. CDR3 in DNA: TGTGCCAGCAGCCAGTCAAACAGGGAGAATCAGCCCCAGCATTTT.